The 2 T cell receptor beta chains given below trace back to one sample, sequenced in a study of blood T cells in healthy people across ages. PCR was performed a second time for roughly 7 to 11 cycles using a sample-barcoded 5' primer and a J-beta primer mix. Using its own MiXCR run on the 5' RACE reads, TCRdb lists one record per CDR3 protein. The table includes some 800,000 distinct CDR3 sequences, 40% to 50% detected once. Sequencing used blood. The source is a man in his sixties in good health.

This clonotype was seen a handful of times. This rearrangement joins TRBV20-1 to TRBJ2-5, with D possibly being TRBD2 (6 bases). Per germline, CDR1 DFQATT and CDR2 SNEGSKA (reference sequence). This CDR3 is built from 14 residues. V was cut by 1 base and J by 6 bases, with 15 bases left in between. The CDR3 region has the DNA TGCAGTGCTAGAGCTAGCGATCTCAGCCAGACCCAGTACTTC. Residues: CSARASDLSQTQYF.

This clonotype turned up a few times. This chain uses TRBV14 with TRBJ2-3; 10 positions match TRBD2. CDR3 size: 15 residues. V gave up 1 base and J gave up 4 bases; unmatched junction bases: 2. Germline V gene data show CDR1 as SGHDN and CDR2 as FVKESK. The chain's CDR3 is CASSQVSGGADTQYF. The CDR3 DNA sequence: TGTGCCAGCAGCCAAGTGAGCGGGGGGGCAGATACGCAGTATTTT.